This T cell receptor beta chain was found in a study of blood T cell repertoires in COVID-19. Turning to the study itself: COVID-19 samples from acute and convalescent phases originated in the United States, Italy and Spain.

The Seattle patients, enrolled during active infection, were followed longitudinally. Germline CDR1 and CDR2: MDHEN and SYDVKM. J was trimmed by 3 bases and V by 5 bases; bases with no gene match: 11. CDR3 length: 17 amino acids. Original data processing: Nucleated cell number was recorded as an estimate derived from reference gene primer amplification. Here immunoSEQ multiplex PCR was the method, and the copy in TCRdb shows in-frame clones only, minus some. V and J calls plus clone size are reproduced from that table; the DNA served to infer D and trimming. The sample lists some 40,000 clones, around nine tenths seen once, with 0.3% to 0.4% in the top ten.

The rearrangement uses TRBV28 and TRBJ2-3, with TRBD2 identical over 10 bases. The receptor was isolated from a man aged 50 to 59 with COVID-19, enrolled during active disease. Sequenced input: peripheral blood. CDR3 bases: TGTGCCAGCAGTCCCGGCACTAGCGGGATCGGGACAGATACGCAGTATTTT. Protein: CASSPGTSGIGTDTQYF.